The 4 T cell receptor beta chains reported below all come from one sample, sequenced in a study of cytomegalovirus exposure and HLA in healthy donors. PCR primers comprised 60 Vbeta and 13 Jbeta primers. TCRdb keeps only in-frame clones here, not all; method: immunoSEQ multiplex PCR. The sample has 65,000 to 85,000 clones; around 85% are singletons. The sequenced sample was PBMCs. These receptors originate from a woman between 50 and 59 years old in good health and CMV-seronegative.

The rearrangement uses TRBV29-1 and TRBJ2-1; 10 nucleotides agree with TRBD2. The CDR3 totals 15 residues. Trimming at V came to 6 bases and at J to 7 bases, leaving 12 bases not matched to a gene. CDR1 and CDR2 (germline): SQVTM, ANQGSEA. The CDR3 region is CSVDGLAEDLNEQFF. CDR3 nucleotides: TGCAGCGTCGACGGACTAGCGGAAGATTTGAATGAGCAGTTCTTC.

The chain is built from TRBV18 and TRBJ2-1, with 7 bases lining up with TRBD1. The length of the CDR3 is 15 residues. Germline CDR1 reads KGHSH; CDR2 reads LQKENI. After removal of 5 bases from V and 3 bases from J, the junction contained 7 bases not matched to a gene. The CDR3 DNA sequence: TGTGCCAGCTCATTCACCGGGACAGACTACAATGAGCAGTTCTTC. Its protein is CASSFTGTDYNEQFF.

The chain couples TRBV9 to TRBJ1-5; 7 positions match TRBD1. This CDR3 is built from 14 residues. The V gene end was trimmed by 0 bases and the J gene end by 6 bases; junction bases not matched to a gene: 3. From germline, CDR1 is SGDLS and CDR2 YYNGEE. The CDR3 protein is CASSVGDSTQPQHF. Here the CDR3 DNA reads TGTGCCAGCAGCGTAGGGGACAGTACTCAGCCCCAGCATTTT.

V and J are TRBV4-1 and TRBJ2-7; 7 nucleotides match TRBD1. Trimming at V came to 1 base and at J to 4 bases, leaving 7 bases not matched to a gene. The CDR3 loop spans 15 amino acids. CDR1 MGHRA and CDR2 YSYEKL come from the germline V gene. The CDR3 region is CASSQGPPGGYEQYF. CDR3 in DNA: TGCGCCAGCAGCCAAGGCCCACCAGGGGGTTACGAGCAGTACTTC.